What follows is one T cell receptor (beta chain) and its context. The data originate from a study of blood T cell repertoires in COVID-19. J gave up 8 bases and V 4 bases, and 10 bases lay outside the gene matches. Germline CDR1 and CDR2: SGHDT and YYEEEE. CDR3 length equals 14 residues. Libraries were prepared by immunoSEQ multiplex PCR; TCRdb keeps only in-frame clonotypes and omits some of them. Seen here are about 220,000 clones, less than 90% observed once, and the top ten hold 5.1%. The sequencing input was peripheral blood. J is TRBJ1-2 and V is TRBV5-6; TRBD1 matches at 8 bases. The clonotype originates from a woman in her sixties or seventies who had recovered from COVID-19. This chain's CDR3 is CASSPVARGQGYTF. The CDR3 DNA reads TGTGCCAGCAGCCCGGTGGCCAGGGGGCAGGGCTACACCTTC. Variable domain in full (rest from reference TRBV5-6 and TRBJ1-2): DAGVTQSPTHLIKTRGQQVTLRCSPKSGHDTVSWYQQALGQGPQFIFQYYEEEERQRGNFPDRFSGHQFPNYSSELNVNALLLGDSALYLCASSPVARGQGYTFGSGTRLTVV.